This TCR beta chain originates from a study of shared clonotypes between healthy human individuals. Study in general: Researchers drew samples from a couple of women and a few men aged 18 to 49. Study-wide points: With several donors compared, around 5% of naive CD4 clonotypes were shared. Larger estimated richness was generally recorded for naive subsets relative to memory subsets.

The germline gives CDR1 MNHEY, CDR2 SVGAGI. The V and J ends lost 5 bases and 2 bases respectively, with 10 bases between them. CDR3 length equals 15 residues. As regards this clone: What it binds is unknown.

In the original analysis: From ImmunoSEQ came sequences covering only the junction and carrying no quality scores, so filtering differed. Some clones are missing from TCRdb's copy, which holds only in-frame ones; the method was immunoSEQ multiplex PCR. V and J calls plus clone size are reproduced from that table; the DNA served to infer D and trimming. The profile shows approximately 2.4 million clones, around 95% of them singletons. The rearrangement links TRBV6-5 to TRBJ1-6; tentative D call: TRBD1 (6 bases). Sequenced material: naive CD4+ T cells sorted from blood. Subset defined: CD45RA+ positively selected. The source of this sequence is a man aged 18 to 30 in good health. CDR3 sequence reads: CASSDWDTYNSPLHF. For the CDR3, the DNA is TGTGCCAGCAGTGACTGGGACACCTATAATTCACCCCTCCACTTT.